The 27 T cell receptor beta chains below all came from one sample that was sequenced in a study of T-cell memory formation after mild COVID-19. Each CDR3 protein gets one entry after TCRdb re-called the 5' RACE reads with MiXCR. The data contain 150,000 to 200,000 distinct CDR3 sequences, about a fifth of them singletons. Sequenced input: PBMCs or a T cell subset sorted from them (not recorded which). These receptors were collected from an adult woman who had mild COVID-19 (a few samples of this study predate the infection). Cell type and time point are not known.

This clonotype was counted between two and nine times. The chain joins TRBV24-1 to TRBJ2-1; 9 bases agree with TRBD2. Trimming took 1 base from V and 15 from J; bases not matched to a gene: 6. In germline, CDR1 is KGHDR, CDR2 SFDVKD. This CDR3 is 13 amino acids long. The CDR3 coding sequence is TGTGCCACCAGTGATTTAGGGAGCGGGAGGAGGTTCTTC. Translation gives CATSDLGSGRRFF.

The chain couples TRBV7-6 to TRBJ1-1, with D possibly matching TRBD1 (5 bases). The CDR3 is 15 residues long. V dropped 1 base and J dropped 4 bases, with 13 bases sitting between them. Germline CDR1 and CDR2: SGHVS and FNYEAQ. CDR3 DNA: TGTGCCAGCAGCTTAGAGGGGCAGATTAGCACTGAAGCTTTCTTT. This translates into CASSLEGQISTEAFF.

In its sample, this clonotype was seen a few times. J is TRBJ2-7 and V is TRBV5-1; 8 nucleotides agree with TRBD1. The V and J ends lost 5 bases and 7 bases, in that order; junction bases with no gene match: 14. This CDR3 has 15 amino acids. Germline CDR1 is SGHRS and CDR2 is YFSETQ. Here the CDR3 reads CASRFGQGKTDEQYF. Here the CDR3 DNA reads TGCGCCAGCAGGTTCGGACAGGGAAAGACGGATGAGCAGTACTTC.

In this sample, this clonotype turned up a few times. This chain links TRBV13 with TRBJ1-1, with a weak D call TRBD1 (6 bases). CDR3 length: 16 residues. Trimming removed 1 base at V and 3 bases at J, with 15 bases between. Per germline, CDR1 PRHDT and CDR2 FYEKMQ (reference sequence). CDR3 protein: CASSLAPTGFDTEAFF. In DNA form, the CDR3 reads TGTGCCAGCAGCTTAGCCCCCACAGGGTTCGACACTGAAGCTTTCTTT. Full variable domain (rest looked up from reference TRBV13 and TRBJ1-1): AAGVIQSPRHLIKEKRETATLKCYPIPRHDTVYWYQQGPGQDPQFLISFYEKMQSDKGSIPDRFSAQQFSDYHSELNMSSLELGDSALYFCASSLAPTGFDTEAFFGQGTRLTVV.

This clonotype was seen a handful of times. J is TRBJ2-5 and V is TRBV9; 8 bases map to TRBD2. The CDR3 sequence is 15 residues long. Germline loops: CDR1 SGDLS, CDR2 YYNGEE. Germline trimming cut 1 base from V and 4 bases from J; bases unmatched to any gene: 6. The CDR3 DNA is TGTGCCAGCAGCGTAAGCGGGAGCGCAGCAGAGACCCAGTACTTC. It is translated as CASSVSGSAAETQYF.

The CDR3 here is CASSLDSRNSVEQFF. In nucleotides, the CDR3 is TGTGCCAGCAGTCTCGACAGTCGAAATTCGGTTGAGCAGTTCTTC. The J gene is TRBJ2-1, the V gene TRBV7-6, with D possibly being TRBD1 (5 bases). Germline lookup yields CDR1 SGHVS and CDR2 FNYEAQ. This CDR3 has 15 residues. Trimming took off 6 bases at V and 9 bases at J, with 21 bases between the two ends.

The chain uses TRBV6-5 and TRBJ2-7; TRBD1 agrees at 7 bases. The CDR3 sequence is 14 residues long. CDR1 is MNHEY and CDR2 is SVGAGI in the germline V gene. The V and J ends lost 5 bases and 1 base, in that order; junction bases with no gene match: 5. The CDR3 region has the DNA TGTGCCAGCAGTATCGGGACAGCGTCCTACGAGCAGTACTTC. This encodes CASSIGTASYEQYF.

This clonotype was counted many times. V and J are TRBV20-1 and TRBJ2-7; TRBD2 matches at 8 bases. Germline trimming cut 1 base from V and 3 bases from J; bases unmatched to any gene: 8. The CDR3 consists of 15 residues. Per the germline V gene, CDR1 is DFQATT and CDR2 is SNEGSKA (reference sequence). The CDR3 coding sequence is TGCAGTGCTAGAGGTGAGCGGGAGACTAACTACGAGCAGTACTTC. Translated: CSARGERETNYEQYF.

There are a few counts of this clonotype. This chain links TRBV7-8 with TRBJ2-6; the D is unclear. Trimming took 4 bases from V and 0 from J, leaving 7 bases between them. CDR3 size: 15 residues. CDR1 and CDR2 from the germline V gene are SGHVS and FQNEAQ. The CDR3 loop is CASSSDPSGANVLTF. The CDR3 coding sequence is TGTGCCAGCAGCTCGGACCCCTCTGGGGCCAACGTCCTGACTTTC.

This sequence joins TRBV20-1 and TRBJ1-1; no reliable D call. The V gene lost 4 bases and the J gene lost 5 bases, with 14 bases spanning the gap. Germline CDR1 and CDR2: DFQATT and SNEGSKA (reference sequence). This CDR3 is 13 amino acids long. The CDR3 sequence is CSAIIRSKTEAFF. The CDR3 DNA reads as TGCAGTGCTATAATTCGGTCGAAGACTGAAGCTTTCTTT.

In this sample, this clonotype turned up a few times. The J gene is TRBJ2-1, the V gene TRBV9; TRBD2 aligns across 10 bases. Germline CDR1 SGDLS, CDR2 YYNGEE. The J segment lost 2 bases and the V segment lost 5 bases, leaving 1 base of the junction unmatched. CDR3 length: 14 residues. The CDR3 is CASSSGRTYNEQFF. CDR3 nucleotides: TGTGCCAGCAGTAGCGGGAGGACCTACAATGAGCAGTTCTTC.

The rearrangement joins TRBV5-1 to TRBJ1-1; perhaps TRBD1 as D (5 bases). This CDR3 is 14 amino acids long. Trimming cost V 3 bases and J 3 bases, with 12 bases left between them. Germline CDR1 is SGHRS and CDR2 is YFSETQ. The CDR3 DNA follows: TGCGCCAGCAGCTCTGGACGGGGACACACTGAAGCTTTCTTT. Amino acids: CASSSGRGHTEAFF.

The genes are TRBV13 and TRBJ1-6; the match to TRBD1 covers 9 bases. The CDR3 totals 15 residues. The ends lost 5 bases at V and 7 bases at J; junction bases unmatched: 6. Germline CDR1 PRHDT, CDR2 FYEKMQ (reference sequence). CDR3 DNA sequence: TGTGCCAGCAGCAATGGACAGGGGAGGAATTCACCCCTCCACTTT. Translated, it gives CASSNGQGRNSPLHF.

In its sample, this clonotype was seen a few times. This rearrangement joins TRBV4-1 to TRBJ1-2; no firm D call. V was shortened by 3 bases and J by 4 bases, with 15 bases between the two germline ends. CDR1 is MGHRA and CDR2 is YSYEKL in the germline V gene. CDR3 size: 15 residues. The DNA of the CDR3 is TGCGCCAGCAGCCACAAGTCAATGGCTTTCTATGGCTACACCTTC. The encoded protein is CASSHKSMAFYGYTF.

This clonotype was found a few times. CDR3 in amino acids: CASATRWAGAAEQFF. The DNA of the CDR3 is TGTGCCAGCGCCACCCGGTGGGCGGGAGCCGCTGAGCAGTTCTTC. This sequence joins TRBV7-8 and TRBJ2-1, with 7 bases identical to TRBD2. Germline trimming cut 8 bases from V and 9 bases from J; bases unmatched to any gene: 16. CDR1 is SGHVS and CDR2 is FQNEAQ in the germline V gene. This CDR3 has 15 amino acids.

This clonotype was picked up a small number of times. The CDR3 is CASSETGDPRNTNTEAFF. CDR3 DNA: TGTGCCAGCAGTGAGACAGGGGACCCTCGAAATACGAACACTGAAGCTTTCTTT. The J gene is TRBJ1-1, the V gene TRBV6-5; 8 nucleotides match TRBD1. The CDR3 is 18 residues long. CDR1 is MNHEY, CDR2 SVGAGI, per germline. The trim removed 5 bases at V and 1 base at J, leaving 15 bases unmatched.

In this sample, this clonotype turned up a few times. The genes are TRBV19 and TRBJ1-1; D not resolved. The V gene lost 3 bases and the J gene lost 7 bases, with 9 bases spanning the gap. CDR1 is LNHDA, CDR2 SQIVND, per germline (reference sequence). The CDR3 is 12 amino acids. This chain's CDR3 is CASSMWRDEAFF. The CDR3 DNA reads TGTGCCAGTAGTATGTGGAGGGATGAAGCTTTCTTT.

This chain links TRBV4-2 with TRBJ2-2; TRBD2 agrees at 9 bases. Germline V gene lookup returns CDR1 LGHNA and CDR2 YNFKEQ. The CDR3 is 18 residues long. Germline trimming cut 0 bases from V and 5 bases from J; bases unmatched to any gene: 10. CDR3 sequence (DNA): TGTGCCAGCAGCCAAGAACCAGCGGGAGGCCCGGGGACCGGGGAGCTGTTTTTT. Protein: CASSQEPAGGPGTGELFF.

This clonotype was counted only a few times. The chain couples TRBV13 to TRBJ2-7; D might be TRBD1 (6 bases). Germline V CDR1 and CDR2: PRHDT, FYEKMQ (reference sequence). V was trimmed by 4 bases and J by 4 bases, leaving 11 bases between them. CDR3 length: 13 amino acids. The CDR3 spells CASSSDSFYEQYF. CDR3 nucleotide sequence: TGTGCCAGCAGCTCGGACAGCTTTTACGAGCAGTACTTC. Based on the CDR3 plus reference TRBV13 and TRBJ2-7, the full variable domain is AAGVIQSPRHLIKEKRETATLKCYPIPRHDTVYWYQQGPGQDPQFLISFYEKMQSDKGSIPDRFSAQQFSDYHSELNMSSLELGDSALYFCASSSDSFYEQYFGPGTRLTVT.

This clonotype was observed a few times. The chain links TRBV4-1 to TRBJ1-1; no reliable D call. Trimming pared 0 bases from V and 14 bases from J, leaving 16 bases between. The CDR3 is made up of 13 amino acids. CDR1 is MGHRA and CDR2 is YSYEKL in the germline V gene. Written as DNA, the CDR3 is TGCGCCAGCAGCCAAGAGAGGAGCCTGGAGGCCTTCTTT. It is translated as CASSQERSLEAFF.

This clonotype came up a few times. The genes are TRBV7-8 and TRBJ2-2, with D hard to call. The germline V gene has CDR1 SGHVS and CDR2 FQNEAQ. Deletions cut 4 bases from V and 1 base from J, with 4 bases between. The CDR3 loop spans 13 amino acids. The CDR3 region has the DNA TGTGCCAGCAGCTATGTGAACACCGGGGAGCTGTTTTTT. Its protein is CASSYVNTGELFF.

This clonotype has more than one count but fewer than ten. This chain links TRBV2 with TRBJ1-2; D remains unclear. Trimming took 6 bases from V and 8 from J, leaving 10 bases between them. Germline CDR1 and CDR2: SNHLY and FYNNEI. This CDR3 is 11 amino acids long. The CDR3 spells CASRGLSGYTF. The CDR3 DNA follows: TGTGCCAGCAGGGGTCTCTCCGGCTACACCTTC.

The table lists this clonotype with a few counts. The rearrangement uses TRBV5-4 and TRBJ2-7; perhaps TRBD2 as D (6 bases). The CDR3 length is 16 residues. CDR1 SGHNT and CDR2 YYREEE come from the germline V gene (reference sequence). Trimming shortened V by 0 bases and J by 2 bases, and 15 bases separated the two germline ends. The CDR3 bases are TGTGCCAGCAGCTTGGTTGTGGGACTCCAAACCTACGAGCAGTACTTC. Its translation: CASSLVVGLQTYEQYF.

V usage is TRBV20-1 and J usage is TRBJ1-2; 10 bases fit TRBD1. CDR3 size: 17 residues. After removal of 0 bases from V and 2 bases from J, the junction contained 9 bases not matched to a gene. CDR1 and CDR2 from the germline V gene are DFQATT and SNEGSKA (reference sequence). Written as DNA, the CDR3 is TGCAGTGCTAGAGATAGGGAGACAGGGGGCACCAACTATGGCTACACCTTC. Translation gives CSARDRETGGTNYGYTF.

This clonotype came up once. This rearrangement joins TRBV20-1 to TRBJ1-1; D unresolved. The ends were cut back, 6 bases at V and 4 bases at J, with 9 bases in the middle. Germline loops: CDR1 DFQATT, CDR2 SNEGSKA (reference sequence). This CDR3 has 11 amino acids. The CDR3 protein is CSAPKGTEAFF. DNA for the CDR3: TGCAGTGCCCCGAAAGGCACTGAAGCTTTCTTT.

This clonotype was seen a handful of times. This chain connects TRBV7-9 to TRBJ1-1; TRBD1 agrees at 8 bases. The CDR3 totals 15 residues. From germline, CDR1 is SEHNR and CDR2 FQNEAQ (reference sequence). J was trimmed by 3 bases and V by 6 bases; bases with no gene match: 9. The CDR3 nucleotides read TGTGCCAGCAGTCATTACCAGGGGGCGCACACTGAAGCTTTCTTT. Its protein product is CASSHYQGAHTEAFF.

The chain uses TRBV2 and TRBJ2-1; the match to TRBD2 covers 9 bases. Per germline, CDR1 SNHLY and CDR2 FYNNEI. Losses at the gene ends were 6 bases for V and 1 base for J; bases not matched to a gene: 4. The CDR3 sequence is 15 residues long. The CDR3 sequence is CASRRAGGSYNEQFF. The CDR3 DNA reads TGTGCCAGCAGACGGGCGGGGGGGTCCTACAATGAGCAGTTCTTC.